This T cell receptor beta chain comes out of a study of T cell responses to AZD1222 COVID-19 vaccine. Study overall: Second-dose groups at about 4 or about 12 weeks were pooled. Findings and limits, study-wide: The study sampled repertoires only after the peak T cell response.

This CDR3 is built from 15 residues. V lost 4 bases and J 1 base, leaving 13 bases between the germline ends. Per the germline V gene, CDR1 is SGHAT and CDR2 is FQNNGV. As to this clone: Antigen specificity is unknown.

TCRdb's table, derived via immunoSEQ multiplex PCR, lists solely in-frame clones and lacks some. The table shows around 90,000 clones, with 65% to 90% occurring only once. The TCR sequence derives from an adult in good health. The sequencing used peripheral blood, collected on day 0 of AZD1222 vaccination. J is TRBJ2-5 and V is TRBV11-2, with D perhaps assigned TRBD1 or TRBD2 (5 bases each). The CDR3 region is CASSSPGPSQETQYF. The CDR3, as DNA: TGTGCCAGCAGCTCGCCGGGACCATCCCAAGAGACCCAGTACTTC.